The clone carrying this TCR beta chain has at least ten counts. The sample comes from a study of metastatic and nonmetastatic thyroid tumors. All patients were untreated before thyroid surgery. Using MiXCR, TCRdb reanalyzed the PCR reads. The repertoire holds roughly 16,000 clones, about 21% seen once, with about 13% in the top ten. The CDR3 runs 17 residues. CDR1 LGHNA and CDR2 YSLEER come from the germline V gene. The J segment lost 0 bases and the V segment lost 1 base, leaving 9 bases of the junction unmatched. V is TRBV4-3 and J is TRBJ2-7, with TRBD1 identical over 7 bases. Sequenced input: blood. The clonotype comes from a female donor with papillary thyroid cancer or a benign thyroid nodule (not recorded which). Some clones in this sample may be carry-over from other donors' samples. The CDR3: CASSQVRGTESSYEQYF. In DNA form, the CDR3 reads TGCGCCAGCAGCCAAGTTAGGGGGACAGAGTCCTCCTACGAGCAGTACTTC.